A selection of T cell receptor beta chains follows, all from one sample in a study of blood T cell repertoires in COVID-19. Repertoires were generated with immunoSEQ multiplex PCR, while TCRdb's copy carries only in-frame clones and drops some. Among some 250,000 clones, 82% were seen once, and the ten largest hold roughly 15%. Sequencing input: PBMCs or T cells enriched from blood (not recorded which). All receptors come from a man in his forties who had recovered from COVID-19. Each CDR3 is given with its conserved first and last residue. The D gene is left open where the match is weak. The size of a clone is reported for some rows only, either as once, few or many, or as a class for expanded clones.

j_gene	v_gene	abundance	d_gene	CDR3nt	CDR3aa
TRBJ2-7	TRBV4-2	NA	TRBD1	TGTGCCAGCAGCCCCCCGACAGGGGGCGAATACGAGCAGTACTTC	CASSPPTGGEYEQYF
TRBJ1-4	TRBV25-1	NA	TRBD1	TGTGCCAGCAGCGCCGGGACAGGGATGGCAAAACTGTTTTTT	CASSAGTGMAKLFF
TRBJ1-1	TRBV7-2	once	NA	TGTGCCAGCAGCTTTTTTAGCCCTGAAGCTTTCTTT	CASSFFSPEAFF
TRBJ2-3	TRBV14	NA	TRBD2	TGTGCCAGCAGTAAGCGGGAGTCAGATACGCAGTATTTT	CASSKRESDTQYF
TRBJ2-5	TRBV7-2	few	NA	TGTGCCAGCAGCCAACAGGAGGGGGGGCAAGAGACCCAGTACTTC	CASSQQEGGQETQYF
TRBJ2-1	TRBV3-1/TRBV3-2	NA	NA	TGTGCCAGCAGCCTGTCTTTAGGGGGTGAGCAGTTCTTC	CASSLSLGGEQFF
TRBJ2-7	TRBV7-2	NA	NA	TGTGCCAGCGTACCCCAGGGGGGCGGAGGTAGAGACGAGCAGTACTTC	CASVPQGGGGRDEQYF
TRBJ1-4	TRBV7-9	once	TRBD1	TGTGCCAGCAGCCCGCCCTGGACAGGACCTAATGAAAAACTGTTTTTT	CASSPPWTGPNEKLFF
TRBJ2-1	TRBV11-2	once	TRBD2	TGTGCCAGCAGCTTAGCGGCGGGGGAAGTAGGCAATGAGCAGTTCTTC	CASSLAAGEVGNEQFF
TRBJ2-1	TRBV7-6	NA	TRBD2	TGTGCCAGCAGCTCGGGGGGGCTTGGTACCTACAATGAGCAGTTCTTC	CASSSGGLGTYNEQFF
TRBJ1-6	TRBV2	NA	NA	TGTGCCAGCAGTGACGAGGGAGGGTCACCCCTCCACTTT	CASSDEGGSPLHF
TRBJ1-6	TRBV27	NA	NA	TGTGCCAGCAGTTCCTACGGAGGTTCACCCCTCCACTTT	CASSSYGGSPLHF
TRBJ1-5	TRBV7-8	few	NA	TGTGCCAGCAGCTTATTAACACGTAATCAGCCCCAGCATTTT	CASSLLTRNQPQHF
TRBJ2-1	TRBV7-9	NA	NA	TGTGCCAGCAGCTTATCATGGCAGGGGAGCTACAATGAGCAGTTCTTC	CASSLSWQGSYNEQFF
TRBJ1-2	TRBV3-1/TRBV3-2	NA	NA	TGTGCCACATCTGGACAGTTGAACTATGGCTACACCTTC	CATSGQLNYGYTF
TRBJ1-1	TRBV6-5	NA	NA	TGTGCCAGCAGTCAACCGGACACCCAGGCTTTCTTT	CASSQPDTQAFF
TRBJ2-4	TRBV13	NA	TRBD2	TGTGCCAGCAGCCCTGTTGAGGGGGGTAGCGGGAGGAGCGGCATTCAGTACTTC	CASSPVEGGSGRSGIQYF
TRBJ2-7	TRBV7-8	few	TRBD1	TGTGCCAGCAGTAAGGGGGCTCTTTCCTACGAGCAGTACTTC	CASSKGALSYEQYF
TRBJ1-1	TRBV3-1/TRBV3-2	NA	NA	TGTGCCAGCAGCCCCTTCAGGGTCGGGAACACTGAAGCTTTCTTT	CASSPFRVGNTEAFF
TRBJ1-5	TRBV6-6	NA	TRBD1	TGTGCCAGCAGTTACGGACAGGGGGTCGGCAATCAGCCCCAGCATTTT	CASSYGQGVGNQPQHF
TRBJ1-4	TRBV7-2	NA	TRBD1	TGTGCCAGCAGCTTAGTCCCTAACAGGGGTCCGAGGGGCGAAAAACTGTTTTTT	CASSLVPNRGPRGEKLFF
TRBJ1-3	TRBV28	NA	NA	TGTGCCAGCAGTTTTCAGGGGTTTAACTCTGGAAACACCATATATTTT	CASSFQGFNSGNTIYF
TRBJ2-1	TRBV5-4	NA	TRBD2	TGTGCCAGCAGCTTGTGGGGGAGGGATGAGCAGTTCTTC	CASSLWGRDEQFF
TRBJ2-7	TRBV19	once	NA	TGTGCCAGTATCGGGATAGAATCCCCCTACGAGCAGTACTTC	CASIGIESPYEQYF
TRBJ1-2	TRBV11-2	NA	TRBD1	TGTGCCAGCAGCTTAGCCGGGACAGGGGCGGTAGTAGGTGGCTACACCTTC	CASSLAGTGAVVGGYTF
TRBJ1-1	TRBV2	NA	NA	TGTGCCAGCAGTGACAGGGTTGGGGACACTGAAGCTTTCTTT	CASSDRVGDTEAFF
TRBJ2-2	TRBV19	many	NA	TGTGCCAGTAGTTCGCCACCCCTACGCACCGGGGAGCTGTTTTTT	CASSSPPLRTGELFF
TRBJ2-7	TRBV5-1	NA	NA	TGCGCCAGCAGGGAGGAGGGAACCTACGAGCAGTACTTC	CASREEGTYEQYF
TRBJ2-2	TRBV11-2	NA	NA	TGTGCCAGCAGCTTACACGGGGGGGAGCTGTTTTTT	CASSLHGGELFF
TRBJ1-5	TRBV3-1/TRBV3-2	NA	TRBD1	TGTGCCAGCAGCCAGGGACAGGCGCCCCAGCATTTT	CASSQGQAPQHF
TRBJ2-2	TRBV15	few	TRBD1	TGTGCCATTCGGACAGGGGCACAGAGGAGTGCCGGGGAGCTGTTTTTT	CAIRTGAQRSAGELFF
TRBJ2-2	TRBV7-9	once	NA	TGTGCCAGCAGCTTAAGGGGGGGGACCACCGGGGAGCTGTTTTTT	CASSLRGGTTGELFF
TRBJ1-1	TRBV28	NA	TRBD1	TGTGCCAGCAGTACAGGGGGAAAGAACACTGAAGCTTTCTTT	CASSTGGKNTEAFF
TRBJ1-2	TRBV4-3	once	NA	TGCGCCAGCAGCCAAGATGGGCGGGTCGGTGGCTACACCTTC	CASSQDGRVGGYTF
TRBJ1-6	TRBV30	once	NA	TGTGCCTGGAGCTTCGGACAGAGGGTTTCCTATAATTCACCCCTCCACTTT	CAWSFGQRVSYNSPLHF
TRBJ2-2	TRBV27	NA	TRBD2	TGTGCCAGCTCAAGGAGGGAGGGGACCGGGGAGCTGTTTTTT	CASSRREGTGELFF
TRBJ1-1	TRBV24-1	NA	NA	TGTGCCACCAGTGAGGCGGGAGGAACTGAAGCTTTCTTT	CATSEAGGTEAFF
TRBJ2-5	TRBV28	once	TRBD2	TGTGCCAGCAGTAAACTAGCGAAAGAGACCCAGTACTTC	CASSKLAKETQYF
TRBJ1-2	TRBV2	NA	NA	TGTGCCAGCACCAGAAGGACGGGGAGCGGCTACACCTTC	CASTRRTGSGYTF
TRBJ1-6	TRBV5-6	NA	NA	TGTGCCAGCAGCTTGGGGCTGCAGGGAGGGTCACCCCTCCACTTT	CASSLGLQGGSPLHF
TRBJ2-5	TRBV15	NA	TRBD2	TGTGCCACCAGCAGAGATCAATGGCGGGGGAGGCAAGAGACCCAGTACTTC	CATSRDQWRGRQETQYF
TRBJ2-3	TRBV5-1	NA	TRBD1	TGCGCCAGCAGCTTGGACCGCGGGGACAGGGGGACAGATACGCAGTATTTT	CASSLDRGDRGTDTQYF
TRBJ2-4	TRBV12-5	NA	NA	TGTGCTAGTGCAAGGGGGAAGGACATTCAGTACTTC	CASARGKDIQYF
TRBJ1-6	TRBV2	NA	NA	TGTGCCAGCAGTGAAGATGGCGCGAGGCCCCTCCACTTT	CASSEDGARPLHF
TRBJ2-2	TRBV18	NA	NA	TGTGCCAGCTCACCACAGGGAGCGGGTACCGGGGAGCTGTTTTTT	CASSPQGAGTGELFF
TRBJ2-1	TRBV29-1	NA	TRBD2	TGCAGCGTTCGCCAACCTTGGATGACTAGCGGGGGGACGAGCTCCTACAATGAGCAGTTCTTC	CSVRQPWMTSGGTSSYNEQFF
TRBJ2-2	TRBV5-1	NA	NA	TGCGCCAGCAGCTACGGACTAAAGGGAAGCGGGGAGCTGTTTTTT	CASSYGLKGSGELFF
TRBJ2-1	TRBV6-1	NA	NA	TGTGCCAGCAGTGAAGCGGTCCGGACTGGCTCCTACAATGAGCAGTTCTTC	CASSEAVRTGSYNEQFF
TRBJ1-2	TRBV27	few	NA	TGTGCCAGCAGTTTTAGCGGGGGGGACTATGGCTACACCTTC	CASSFSGGDYGYTF
TRBJ1-2	TRBV5-1	NA	TRBD1	TGCGCCAGCAGCTTACAGGGACAGGGGGCGATCGGCTACACCTTC	CASSLQGQGAIGYTF
TRBJ1-1	TRBV7-3	once	NA	TGTGCCAGCAGCTTTGTTGGGGGGATGAACACTGAAGCTTTCTTT	CASSFVGGMNTEAFF
TRBJ1-1	TRBV28	NA	NA	TGTGCCAGCAGTCTTGACAGCACCACTGAAGCTTTCTTT	CASSLDSTTEAFF
TRBJ2-3	TRBV4-2	NA	NA	TGTGCCAGCAGCCAAGATGGAGGAGGTTCAGATACGCAGTATTTT	CASSQDGGGSDTQYF
TRBJ1-1	TRBV28	few	TRBD1	TGTGCCAGCAGTTTACCCGGACAGGGTGGTACTGAAGCTTTCTTT	CASSLPGQGGTEAFF
TRBJ1-1	TRBV19	once	TRBD1	TGTGCCAGTAGTAGCACCGGGACAGGCGTGCCTGAAGCTTTCTTT	CASSSTGTGVPEAFF
TRBJ2-7	TRBV12-3/TRBV12-4	NA	NA	TGTGCCAGCAGTCGGACAGCAATCGAGCAGTACTTC	CASSRTAIEQYF
TRBJ2-7	TRBV2	NA	NA	TGTGCCAGCAGAACTCAAAGGGGGGGCTACGAGCAGTACTTC	CASRTQRGGYEQYF
TRBJ2-7	TRBV2	NA	NA	TGTGCCAGCAGCCCCGACGGGTATACGGAGCAGTACTTC	CASSPDGYTEQYF
TRBJ1-2	TRBV18	once	NA	TGTGCCAGCTCACCTCAGATTTTCGACTATGGCTACACCTTC	CASSPQIFDYGYTF